This T cell receptor (beta chain) came from a study of T cells in Graves' hyperthyroidism and ophthalmopathy. RNA transcripts gave rise to amplified TCR beta CDR3 regions. A set of HTBI primers served as the primers for a first-round RT-PCR of the TCR CDR3. In TCRdb, the multiplex PCR reads were re-called with MiXCR into one record per CDR3 protein. The sample yields some 350,000 distinct CDR3 sequences, around 13% seen once. The sample taken for sequencing was blood. The origin of this receptor is a woman in her forties with Graves' ophthalmopathy.

The CDR3 is CASSYSVQRNYGYTF. The CDR3 DNA reads TGTGCCAGCAGTTACTCTGTACAGAGAAACTATGGCTACACCTTC. This rearrangement joins TRBV6-6 to TRBJ1-2; D is undetermined. CDR3 length equals 15 residues. V lost 0 bases to trimming and J lost 2 bases, with 10 bases between them. Germline V gene data show CDR1 as MNHNY and CDR2 as SVGAGI (reference sequence).